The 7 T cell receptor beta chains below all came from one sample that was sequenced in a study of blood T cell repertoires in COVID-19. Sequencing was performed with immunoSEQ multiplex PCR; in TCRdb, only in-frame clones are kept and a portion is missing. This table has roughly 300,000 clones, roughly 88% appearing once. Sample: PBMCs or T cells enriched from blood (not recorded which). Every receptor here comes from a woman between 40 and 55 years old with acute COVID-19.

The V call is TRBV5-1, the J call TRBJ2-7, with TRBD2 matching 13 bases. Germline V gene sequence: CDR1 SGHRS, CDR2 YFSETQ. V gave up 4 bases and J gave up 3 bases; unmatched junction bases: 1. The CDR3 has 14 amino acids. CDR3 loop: CASSGTSGVYEQYF. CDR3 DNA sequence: TGCGCCAGCAGCGGGACTAGCGGGGTCTACGAGCAGTACTTC.

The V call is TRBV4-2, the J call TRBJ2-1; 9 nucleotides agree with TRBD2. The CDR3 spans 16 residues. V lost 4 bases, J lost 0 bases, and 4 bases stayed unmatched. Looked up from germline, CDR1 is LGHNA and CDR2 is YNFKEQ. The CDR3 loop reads CASSRVSGSSYNEQFF. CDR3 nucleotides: TGTGCCAGCAGCCGAGTTAGCGGGAGCTCCTACAATGAGCAGTTCTTC.

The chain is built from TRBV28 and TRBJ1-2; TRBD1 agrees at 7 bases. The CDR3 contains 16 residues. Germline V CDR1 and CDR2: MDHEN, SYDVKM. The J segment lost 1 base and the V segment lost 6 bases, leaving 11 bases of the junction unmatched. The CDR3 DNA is TGTGCCAGCAGACCCGGGACAGCGAATGTTAACTATGGCTACACCTTC. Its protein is CASRPGTANVNYGYTF.

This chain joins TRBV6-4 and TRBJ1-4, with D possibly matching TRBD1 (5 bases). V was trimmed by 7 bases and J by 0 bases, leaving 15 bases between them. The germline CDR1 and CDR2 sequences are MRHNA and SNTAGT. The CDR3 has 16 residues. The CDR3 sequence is CASTLTGAATNEKLFF. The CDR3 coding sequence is TGTGCCAGCACCCTAACAGGCGCTGCAACTAATGAAAAACTGTTTTTT.

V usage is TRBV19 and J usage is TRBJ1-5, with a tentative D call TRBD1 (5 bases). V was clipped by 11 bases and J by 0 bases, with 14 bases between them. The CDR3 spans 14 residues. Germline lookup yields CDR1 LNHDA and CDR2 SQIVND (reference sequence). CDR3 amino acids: CASSLGGSNQPQHF. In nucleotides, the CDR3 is TGTGCCTCCTCCCTCGGGGGTAGCAATCAGCCCCAGCATTTT.

In DNA form, the CDR3 reads TGTGCCAGTAGTATAGTGGCGGGGGCGAATGGCTACACCTTC. It is translated as CASSIVAGANGYTF. This chain links TRBV19 with TRBJ1-2; tentative D call: TRBD1 (6 bases). The CDR3 extends over 14 amino acids. Germline CDR1 is LNHDA and CDR2 is SQIVND (reference sequence). V lost 1 base to trimming and J lost 6 bases, with 12 bases between them.

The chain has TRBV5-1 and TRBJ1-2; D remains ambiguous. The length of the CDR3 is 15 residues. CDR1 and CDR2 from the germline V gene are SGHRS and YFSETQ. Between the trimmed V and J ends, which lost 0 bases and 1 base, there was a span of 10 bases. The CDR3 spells CASSLDAGSNYGYTF. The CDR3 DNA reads TGCGCCAGCAGCTTGGACGCGGGCAGTAACTATGGCTACACCTTC.